This TCR beta chain is drawn from a study of graft-versus-host responses after intestinal transplantation. Across the whole study: Multivisceral, liver-intestinal, or isolated intestinal grafts were transplanted into recipients. Recipients were all induced with anti-thymocyte globulin, then given tacrolimus and steroids for roughly 3 years.

Concerning this clone: The antigen remains unidentified.

V was shortened by 4 bases and J by 1 base, with 17 bases between the two germline ends. Germline loops: CDR1 SGHNT, CDR2 YYREEE (reference sequence). The CDR3 is 16 amino acids. Study-wide findings and caveats: There was an association between peak levels of circulating GvH clones and early post-transplant HvG declines. Recipient bone marrow held GvH clones, some seen earlier in ileum or blood.

The assay was immunoSEQ multiplex PCR, and TCRdb's table has in-frame clones only and misses some. The data hold over 65,000 clones, with roughly 90% observed a single time. The clonotype comes from a human donor who was the organ donor for an intestinal transplant. The J gene is TRBJ1-2, the V gene TRBV5-4; no reliable D call. This specimen was unstimulated CD8+ T cells sorted from spleen or lymph node cells, taken before transplant. This CDR3 is CASSQDPRSYNYGYTF. The DNA for the CDR3 is TGTGCCAGCAGCCAAGATCCCAGATCCTATAACTATGGCTACACCTTC.